The rows below give T cell receptor beta chains drawn from one sample of a study of blood T cell repertoires in COVID-19. Sequencing was performed with immunoSEQ multiplex PCR; in TCRdb, only in-frame clones are kept and a portion is missing. The table lists over 120,000 clones, 76% of them singletons. The sample consisted of peripheral blood. The receptors shown here come from a woman at least 80 years old with active or convalescent COVID-19. Both conserved end residues are part of each CDR3. D genes are given only for firm matches. Clone sizes are given selectively: once, few, many, or a class where the clone is expanded.

D: NA
J: TRBJ2-1
size: NA
V: TRBV2
CDR3: CASSSGGSREQFF
DNA: TGTGCCAGCAGCTCCGGAGGTAGTCGTGAGCAGTTCTTC

D: NA
J: TRBJ2-1
size: NA
V: TRBV7-2
CDR3: CASSLGALSPYNEQFF
DNA: TGTGCCAGCAGCTTAGGTGCACTTAGCCCCTACAATGAGCAGTTCTTC

D: NA
J: TRBJ1-2
size: once
V: TRBV7-9
CDR3: CASSLVIEDGYTF
DNA: TGTGCCAGCAGCTTAGTTATTGAGGATGGCTACACCTTC

D: NA
J: TRBJ1-2
size: NA
V: TRBV30
CDR3: CAWKSERGILYGYTF
DNA: TGTGCCTGGAAATCGGAAAGAGGGATACTCTATGGCTACACCTTC

D: TRBD2
J: TRBJ2-1
size: NA
V: TRBV3-1/TRBV3-2
CDR3: CASSQGDSGGVNNEQFF
DNA: TGTGCCAGCAGCCAGGGAGATAGCGGGGGAGTTAACAATGAGCAGTTCTTC

D: NA
J: TRBJ1-1
size: few
V: TRBV28
CDR3: CASRQQNTEAFF
DNA: TGTGCCAGCAGACAGCAGAACACTGAAGCTTTCTTT

D: TRBD1
J: TRBJ1-3
size: once
V: TRBV2
CDR3: CASKKQGLSGNTIYF
DNA: TGTGCCAGCAAAAAACAGGGGTTATCCGGAAACACCATATATTTT

D: NA
J: TRBJ1-1
size: NA
V: TRBV27
CDR3: CASSLSGGRNTEAFF
DNA: TGTGCCAGCAGTTTATCGGGAGGGAGGAACACTGAAGCTTTCTTT

D: TRBD2
J: TRBJ2-5
size: NA
V: TRBV10-3
CDR3: CAISGTSGLQETQYF
DNA: TGTGCCATTAGCGGGACTAGCGGGCTCCAAGAGACCCAGTACTTC

D: TRBD1
J: TRBJ1-1
size: NA
V: TRBV5-8
CDR3: CASSWRRTGGMNTEAFF
DNA: TGTGCCAGCAGCTGGCGACGGACAGGTGGGATGAACACTGAAGCTTTCTTT

D: TRBD1
J: TRBJ1-1
size: NA
V: TRBV5-1
CDR3: CASSFPPGTGNTEAFF
DNA: TGCGCCAGCAGCTTCCCCCCCGGGACAGGGAACACTGAAGCTTTCTTT

D: TRBD2
J: TRBJ2-5
size: NA
V: TRBV3-1/TRBV3-2
CDR3: CASSHAAGGQSTRETQYF
DNA: TGTGCCAGCAGCCACGCCGCGGGGGGCCAATCAACGAGGGAGACCCAGTACTTC

D: NA
J: TRBJ1-4
size: NA
V: TRBV24-1
CDR3: CATSDERGEKLFF
DNA: TGTGCCACCAGTGACGAACGGGGGGAAAAACTGTTTTTT

D: NA
J: TRBJ2-7
size: NA
V: TRBV5-6
CDR3: CASSLQGRGYEQYF
DNA: TGTGCCAGCAGCTTACAGGGACGGGGCTACGAGCAGTACTTC

D: TRBD1
J: TRBJ2-1
size: few
V: TRBV9
CDR3: CASSDHRGYNEQFF
DNA: TGTGCCAGCAGCGACCACAGGGGCTACAATGAGCAGTTCTTC

D: TRBD2
J: TRBJ2-1
size: NA
V: TRBV20-1
CDR3: CSASRLAGNEQFF
DNA: TGCAGTGCTAGTCGCCTAGCGGGGAATGAGCAGTTCTTC

D: TRBD1
J: TRBJ1-1
size: NA
V: TRBV6-1
CDR3: CASSQDRGIVNTEAFF
DNA: TGTGCCAGCAGTCAAGACAGGGGGATTGTGAACACTGAAGCTTTCTTT

D: NA
J: TRBJ1-5
size: few
V: TRBV19
CDR3: CASSKRATYSNQPQHF
DNA: TGTGCCAGTAGTAAGAGGGCAACCTATAGCAATCAGCCCCAGCATTTT

D: TRBD1
J: TRBJ1-1
size: NA
V: TRBV12-3/TRBV12-4
CDR3: CASRPGTGAAFF
DNA: TGTGCCAGCAGGCCCGGGACAGGGGCAGCTTTCTTT

D: TRBD1
J: TRBJ2-2
size: NA
V: TRBV18
CDR3: CASSGPPGQENTGELFF
DNA: TGTGCCAGCTCAGGACCCCCGGGACAGGAGAACACCGGGGAGCTGTTTTTT

D: NA
J: TRBJ1-1
size: NA
V: TRBV4-3
CDR3: CASSQVRTSLGAFF
DNA: TGCGCCAGCAGCCAAGTCAGGACAAGCCTAGGAGCTTTCTTT

D: NA
J: TRBJ2-2
size: NA
V: TRBV4-2
CDR3: CASSQDLFPGVGNTGELFF
DNA: TGTGCCAGCAGCCAAGATCTATTCCCAGGGGTTGGGAACACCGGGGAGCTGTTTTTT

D: NA
J: TRBJ1-2
size: few
V: TRBV24-1
CDR3: CATSTGYGYTF
DNA: TGTGCCACAAGCACAGGCTATGGCTACACCTTC

D: TRBD1
J: TRBJ1-1
size: NA
V: TRBV10-3
CDR3: CAISELTGGSAFF
DNA: TGTGCCATCAGTGAGTTAACAGGGGGTTCGGCTTTCTTT

D: NA
J: TRBJ2-1
size: NA
V: TRBV2
CDR3: CASSEEDSYNEQFF
DNA: TGTGCCAGCAGTGAAGAGGACAGCTACAATGAGCAGTTCTTC

D: TRBD1
J: TRBJ1-1
size: NA
V: TRBV7-2
CDR3: CASSPRGRGRFTEAFF
DNA: TGTGCCAGCAGCCCGAGGGGCAGGGGGCGATTCACTGAAGCTTTCTTT

D: TRBD1
J: TRBJ1-1
size: NA
V: TRBV7-3
CDR3: CASSLDWTGRNTEAFF
DNA: TGTGCCAGCAGCTTAGATTGGACAGGGAGGAACACTGAAGCTTTCTTT

D: TRBD1
J: TRBJ2-3
size: NA
V: TRBV5-1
CDR3: CASSLGDRMDTQYF
DNA: TGCGCCAGCAGCTTGGGGGACAGGATGGATACGCAGTATTTT

D: TRBD1
J: TRBJ1-3
size: once
V: TRBV2
CDR3: CASSRDRGSSGNTIYF
DNA: TGTGCCAGCAGTCGGGACAGGGGGTCCTCTGGAAACACCATATATTTT

D: TRBD2
J: TRBJ2-3
size: NA
V: TRBV3-1/TRBV3-2
CDR3: CASSQTSGAQYF
DNA: TGTGCCAGCAGCCAAACTAGCGGTGCGCAGTATTTT

D: NA
J: TRBJ2-3
size: NA
V: TRBV7-9
CDR3: CASSLDRGGDTQYF
DNA: TGTGCCAGCAGCTTAGACAGGGGAGGAGATACGCAGTATTTT

D: NA
J: TRBJ1-4
size: NA
V: TRBV4-2
CDR3: CASSPPEGRGGEKLFF
DNA: TGTGCCAGCAGCCCTCCGGAGGGGCGCGGAGGGGAAAAACTGTTTTTT

D: NA
J: TRBJ2-5
size: NA
V: TRBV11-2
CDR3: CASSRALRQGRETQYF
DNA: TGTGCCAGCAGCAGGGCTTTGAGGCAGGGGAGAGAGACCCAGTACTTC

D: NA
J: TRBJ2-2
size: few
V: TRBV7-2
CDR3: CASRKAPAITGELFF
DNA: TGTGCCAGCAGAAAGGCCCCAGCGATCACCGGGGAGCTGTTTTTT

D: TRBD2
J: TRBJ2-7
size: NA
V: TRBV5-1
CDR3: CASSSQRGGGYEQYF
DNA: TGCGCCAGCAGCTCCCAGCGGGGGGGCGGCTACGAGCAGTACTTC

D: NA
J: TRBJ1-1
size: few
V: TRBV29-1
CDR3: CSVDRGGGYTEAFF
DNA: TGCAGCGTTGACAGGGGCGGAGGTTACACTGAAGCTTTCTTT

D: NA
J: TRBJ2-7
size: once
V: TRBV27
CDR3: CASSLGSEYEQYF
DNA: TGTGCCAGCAGTTTAGGTTCAGAATACGAGCAGTACTTC

D: NA
J: TRBJ2-7
size: many
V: TRBV5-1
CDR3: CASRGQMSGYEQYF
DNA: TGCGCCAGCAGGGGACAAATGAGTGGGTACGAGCAGTACTTC

D: TRBD2
J: TRBJ2-1
size: NA
V: TRBV11-2
CDR3: CASSLGERGVFYNEQFF
DNA: TGTGCCAGCAGCTTAGGGGAGCGGGGGGTTTTTTACAATGAGCAGTTCTTC

D: NA
J: TRBJ1-5
size: NA
V: TRBV28
CDR3: CASRTGQNNQPQHF
DNA: TGTGCCAGCAGAACTGGACAGAACAATCAGCCCCAGCATTTT